The rows below give T cell receptor beta chains drawn from one sample of a study of T-cell memory formation after mild COVID-19. In TCRdb, the 5' RACE reads were re-called with MiXCR into one record per CDR3 protein. The sample shows approximately 300,000 distinct CDR3 sequences, more than 15% of them seen only once. Sequenced material: PBMCs or a T cell subset sorted from them (not recorded which). The source of these receptors is a man younger than 30 who had mild COVID-19 (a few samples of this study predate the infection). Cell type and time point are not known. CDR3s include the opening cysteine and the closing phenylalanine or tryptophan. A D gene is named only where the DNA matches it firmly. Where a row states a size, it is once, few, many or the class of an expanded clone; other rows omit it.

v_call: TRBV2; d_call: -; j_call: TRBJ1-5; clone_size: -; cdr3_nt: TGTGCCAGCAGTGCGGAGAGGCGGCAGCCCCAGCATTTT; cdr3_aa: CASSAERRQPQHF
v_call: TRBV28; d_call: -; j_call: TRBJ1-1; clone_size: few; cdr3_nt: TGTGCCGGCCGGACAGAGTTGAACACTGAAGCTTTCTTT; cdr3_aa: CAGRTELNTEAFF
v_call: TRBV12-3/TRBV12-4; d_call: -; j_call: TRBJ1-2; clone_size: few; cdr3_nt: TGTGCCAGCAGTTTATTGGACAGAGACTATGGCTACACCTTC; cdr3_aa: CASSLLDRDYGYTF
v_call: TRBV27; d_call: -; j_call: TRBJ1-2; clone_size: many; cdr3_nt: TGTGCCAGCAGTGACCGCTACTATGGCTACACCTTC; cdr3_aa: CASSDRYYGYTF
v_call: TRBV14; d_call: -; j_call: TRBJ1-1; clone_size: many; cdr3_nt: TGTGCCAGCACCAGAGGGAGCGGGACTGAAGCTTTCTTT; cdr3_aa: CASTRGSGTEAFF
v_call: TRBV29-1; d_call: -; j_call: TRBJ1-2; clone_size: -; cdr3_nt: TGCAGCGTTGCAGGGATCTATGGCTACACCTTC; cdr3_aa: CSVAGIYGYTF
v_call: TRBV29-1; d_call: -; j_call: TRBJ2-2; clone_size: -; cdr3_nt: TGCAGCGTTGACAGACCCAACACCGGGGAGCTGTTTTTT; cdr3_aa: CSVDRPNTGELFF
v_call: TRBV9; d_call: -; j_call: TRBJ1-3; clone_size: -; cdr3_nt: TGTGCCAGCAGCGATGAGTTCTCTGGAAACACCATATATTTT; cdr3_aa: CASSDEFSGNTIYF
v_call: TRBV18; d_call: -; j_call: TRBJ2-3; clone_size: -; cdr3_nt: TGTGCCAGCTCACCACCTAGCTCATGGCTAGATACGCAGTATTTT; cdr3_aa: CASSPPSSWLDTQYF
v_call: TRBV6-6; d_call: TRBD1; j_call: TRBJ1-5; clone_size: -; cdr3_nt: TGTGCCACCTCGACCCGGGGACAGGGCCTTCAGCCCCAGCATTTT; cdr3_aa: CATSTRGQGLQPQHF
v_call: TRBV21-1; d_call: -; j_call: TRBJ2-1; clone_size: -; cdr3_nt: TGTGCCAGCAGCATTAAGAAATCGCGGAATGAGCAGTTCTTC; cdr3_aa: CASSIKKSRNEQFF
v_call: TRBV7-2; d_call: -; j_call: TRBJ1-5; clone_size: -; cdr3_nt: TGTGCCAGCAGCTTAGTTCCTGACGGATATCAGCCCCAGCATTTT; cdr3_aa: CASSLVPDGYQPQHF
v_call: TRBV7-9; d_call: -; j_call: TRBJ2-1; clone_size: -; cdr3_nt: TGTGCCAGCAGCCCAGGACTGTGGGGGTGCGGTGAGCAGTTCTTC; cdr3_aa: CASSPGLWGCGEQFF
v_call: TRBV12-3/TRBV12-4; d_call: -; j_call: TRBJ2-1; clone_size: -; cdr3_nt: TGTGCCAGCAGTTTAGGGACGCAAAGATACAATGAGCAGTTCTTC; cdr3_aa: CASSLGTQRYNEQFF
v_call: TRBV7-2; d_call: TRBD2; j_call: TRBJ2-5; clone_size: few; cdr3_nt: TGTGCCAGCAGCAGCGTGGCTAGCGGGGGAGAGACCCAGTACTTC; cdr3_aa: CASSSVASGGETQYF
v_call: TRBV7-9; d_call: -; j_call: TRBJ2-3; clone_size: -; cdr3_nt: TGTGCCAGCCGACCCCAAGGGTCGTTCACAGATACGCAGTATTTT; cdr3_aa: CASRPQGSFTDTQYF
v_call: TRBV4-1; d_call: -; j_call: TRBJ1-2; clone_size: -; cdr3_nt: TGCGCCAGCAGCCAAGAAGTAGTCAGGGCCGCCCCGGGCTACACCTTC; cdr3_aa: CASSQEVVRAAPGYTF
v_call: TRBV29-1; d_call: -; j_call: TRBJ1-1; clone_size: few; cdr3_nt: TGCAGCGTTGGAGAGGCTCAAGGGGTGGTCATCACTGAAGCTTTCTTT; cdr3_aa: CSVGEAQGVVITEAFF
v_call: TRBV7-2; d_call: -; j_call: TRBJ2-5; clone_size: -; cdr3_nt: TGTGCCAGCAGCCGGATAGCGCAAGAGACCCAGTACTTC; cdr3_aa: CASSRIAQETQYF
v_call: TRBV5-1; d_call: -; j_call: TRBJ2-3; clone_size: few; cdr3_nt: TGCGCCAGCAGCTTTTCCGGGACTCGTTATTATTTT; cdr3_aa: CASSFSGTRYYF
v_call: TRBV29-1; d_call: TRBD2; j_call: TRBJ2-3; clone_size: -; cdr3_nt: TGCAGCGCCCTAAGCGGGGAAAACACAGATACGCAGTATTTT; cdr3_aa: CSALSGENTDTQYF
v_call: TRBV7-2; d_call: -; j_call: TRBJ2-3; clone_size: -; cdr3_nt: TGTGCCAGCAGCTTAGAAAGGCAGGCCATGTCTCAGGATACGCAGTATTTT; cdr3_aa: CASSLERQAMSQDTQYF
v_call: TRBV12-3/TRBV12-4; d_call: -; j_call: TRBJ2-5; clone_size: few; cdr3_nt: TGTGCCAGCAGTTTGGGCCAGACAGGATCGGGGACCCAGTACTTC; cdr3_aa: CASSLGQTGSGTQYF
v_call: TRBV5-1; d_call: -; j_call: TRBJ2-1; clone_size: few; cdr3_nt: TGCGCCAGCAGTTCCTTCCGGGGGCTTGAGGATGAGCAGTTCTTC; cdr3_aa: CASSSFRGLEDEQFF
v_call: TRBV6-2/TRBV6-3; d_call: -; j_call: TRBJ1-5; clone_size: few; cdr3_nt: TGTGCCAGCAGCCAGACAGACAATCAGCCCCAGCATTTT; cdr3_aa: CASSQTDNQPQHF
v_call: TRBV15; d_call: -; j_call: TRBJ2-5; clone_size: few; cdr3_nt: TGTGCCACCAGCAGAGGTCGACTTTTGCAAGAGACCCAGTACTTC; cdr3_aa: CATSRGRLLQETQYF
v_call: TRBV12-3/TRBV12-4; d_call: -; j_call: TRBJ2-7; clone_size: few; cdr3_nt: TGTGCCAGCAGTATAGCCCTGACAGGATCCTACGAGCAGTACTTC; cdr3_aa: CASSIALTGSYEQYF
v_call: TRBV5-4; d_call: -; j_call: TRBJ2-3; clone_size: -; cdr3_nt: TGTGCCAGCAGCAGCCCGCCGGGTACGCAGTATTTT; cdr3_aa: CASSSPPGTQYF
v_call: TRBV4-1; d_call: -; j_call: TRBJ2-1; clone_size: few; cdr3_nt: TGCGCCAGCAGCCAAGGACCGCTAGCGTGGGACAATGAGCAGTTCTTC; cdr3_aa: CASSQGPLAWDNEQFF
v_call: TRBV7-9; d_call: TRBD1; j_call: TRBJ2-5; clone_size: -; cdr3_nt: TGTGCCAGCAGCGACGGGACAGGGGCTGGGGAGACCCAGTACTTC; cdr3_aa: CASSDGTGAGETQYF
v_call: TRBV5-1; d_call: TRBD1; j_call: TRBJ2-3; clone_size: -; cdr3_nt: TGCGCCAGCAGCTTGGACAGGGGGGTGGATACGCAGTATTTT; cdr3_aa: CASSLDRGVDTQYF
v_call: TRBV7-8; d_call: -; j_call: TRBJ1-5; clone_size: -; cdr3_nt: TGTGCCAGCAGCTTGGGATCCAGAGTGGAGGCGGCTCAGCCCCAGCATTTT; cdr3_aa: CASSLGSRVEAAQPQHF
v_call: TRBV5-4; d_call: TRBD1; j_call: TRBJ2-2; clone_size: few; cdr3_nt: TGTGCCAGCAGCTTTGAGGGGGCGCTCACCGGGGAGCTGTTTTTT; cdr3_aa: CASSFEGALTGELFF
v_call: TRBV11-1; d_call: TRBD1; j_call: TRBJ2-1; clone_size: many; cdr3_nt: TGTGCCAGCAGCAAGGGACAGGGACGGGTCTTC; cdr3_aa: CASSKGQGRVF
v_call: TRBV11-2; d_call: -; j_call: TRBJ1-1; clone_size: -; cdr3_nt: TGTGCCAGCAGACATACGGGGACTGAAGCTTTCTTT; cdr3_aa: CASRHTGTEAFF
v_call: TRBV27; d_call: TRBD2; j_call: TRBJ2-5; clone_size: few; cdr3_nt: TGTGCCAGCAGGACACTAGCGGGGAGGGGGGAGACCCAGTACTTC; cdr3_aa: CASRTLAGRGETQYF
v_call: TRBV9; d_call: -; j_call: TRBJ2-2; clone_size: -; cdr3_nt: TGTGCCAGCAGCCGAAGGGTTTTCGGGCCCACCGGGGAGCTGTTTTTT; cdr3_aa: CASSRRVFGPTGELFF
v_call: TRBV2; d_call: TRBD1; j_call: TRBJ2-5; clone_size: few; cdr3_nt: TGTGCCAGCAGTCGCCGGGACAGGGGAGAGACCCAGTACTTC; cdr3_aa: CASSRRDRGETQYF
v_call: TRBV5-1; d_call: TRBD1; j_call: TRBJ2-3; clone_size: -; cdr3_nt: TGCGCCAGCAGCGATGTAACAGGGGGCATCGCAGATACGCAGTATTTT; cdr3_aa: CASSDVTGGIADTQYF
v_call: TRBV5-8; d_call: -; j_call: TRBJ2-5; clone_size: few; cdr3_nt: TGTGCCAGCAGCCGACGGACAGAAGAGACCCAGTACTTC; cdr3_aa: CASSRRTEETQYF
v_call: TRBV7-3; d_call: -; j_call: TRBJ2-7; clone_size: -; cdr3_nt: TGTGCCAGCAGCTTAAGGAGCGAAGGAACCTACGAGCAGTACTTC; cdr3_aa: CASSLRSEGTYEQYF
v_call: TRBV21-1; d_call: -; j_call: TRBJ1-1; clone_size: few; cdr3_nt: TGTGCCAGCAGCAAAGTTTTGCTGAACACTGAAGCTTTCTTT; cdr3_aa: CASSKVLLNTEAFF
v_call: TRBV7-6; d_call: TRBD1; j_call: TRBJ1-4; clone_size: few; cdr3_nt: TGTGCCAGCAGCTTAGAGCGGACAGGGTTTGAAAAACTGTTTTTT; cdr3_aa: CASSLERTGFEKLFF
v_call: TRBV7-9; d_call: -; j_call: TRBJ2-4; clone_size: few; cdr3_nt: TGTGCCAGCAGCACGGACCCCGAAAACATTCAGTACTTC; cdr3_aa: CASSTDPENIQYF
v_call: TRBV12-3/TRBV12-4; d_call: TRBD2; j_call: TRBJ2-3; clone_size: -; cdr3_nt: TGTGCCAGCAGTTTACTTAGCGGGTTCACAGATACGCAGTATTTT; cdr3_aa: CASSLLSGFTDTQYF
v_call: TRBV6-5; d_call: -; j_call: TRBJ1-1; clone_size: few; cdr3_nt: TGTGCCAGCAGTTCACAGGACCTGGGAGCTTTCTTT; cdr3_aa: CASSSQDLGAFF
v_call: TRBV7-2; d_call: -; j_call: TRBJ1-1; clone_size: many; cdr3_nt: TGTGCCAGCAGCCTACAGCTTGACGACCCTCGTGCTTTCTTT; cdr3_aa: CASSLQLDDPRAFF
v_call: TRBV11-3; d_call: TRBD2; j_call: TRBJ2-2; clone_size: -; cdr3_nt: TGTGCCAGCAGCTTAGCTCCAACGGGGGGATTCACCGGGGAGCTGTTTTTT; cdr3_aa: CASSLAPTGGFTGELFF
v_call: TRBV6-5; d_call: -; j_call: TRBJ2-1; clone_size: few; cdr3_nt: TGTGCCAGCGGACCCGGTCGGGGATCCTACAATGAGCAGTTCTTC; cdr3_aa: CASGPGRGSYNEQFF
v_call: TRBV9; d_call: -; j_call: TRBJ1-6; clone_size: -; cdr3_nt: TGTGCCAGCAGCGTAGCTAGGAGGACAGATTCACCCCTCCACTTT; cdr3_aa: CASSVARRTDSPLHF
v_call: TRBV9; d_call: TRBD1; j_call: TRBJ1-2; clone_size: many; cdr3_nt: TGTGCCAGCGGACAGGTCTCGGCTAACTATGGCTACACCTTC; cdr3_aa: CASGQVSANYGYTF
v_call: TRBV29-1; d_call: -; j_call: TRBJ2-1; clone_size: few; cdr3_nt: TGCAGCGTTGAAGAGCCAAACAGGTCCTTC; cdr3_aa: CSVEEPNRSF
v_call: TRBV7-2; d_call: -; j_call: TRBJ1-1; clone_size: many; cdr3_nt: TGTGCCAGCAGCTTCGGGGAGAACACTGAAGCTTTCTTT; cdr3_aa: CASSFGENTEAFF
v_call: TRBV6-5; d_call: -; j_call: TRBJ2-1; clone_size: -; cdr3_nt: TGTGCCAGCAGACACAGGGCCTATGAGCAGTTCTTC; cdr3_aa: CASRHRAYEQFF
v_call: TRBV4-2; d_call: -; j_call: TRBJ2-1; clone_size: few; cdr3_nt: TGTGCCAGCAGCCAAGATCTTAAGGTGAACAATGAGCAGTTCTTC; cdr3_aa: CASSQDLKVNNEQFF
v_call: TRBV9; d_call: -; j_call: TRBJ2-3; clone_size: -; cdr3_nt: TGTGCCAGCAGCGTCTCACATAGAGGGATTATGGGAAACACAGATACGCAGTATTTT; cdr3_aa: CASSVSHRGIMGNTDTQYF